These 22 T cell receptor beta chains were sequenced from one sample in a study of cytotoxic CD8 clonotypes in ibrutinib-treated CLL (dated by TCRdb to the early 2020s). The sample's time point, from its label and the paper: roughly 25 months on ibrutinib. Libraries were prepared through the immunoSEQ multiplex PCR assay. This immuneACCESS table, as held by TCRdb, lists in-frame sequences with V and J called but not all clones. Of the missing ones, under half trace to an unresolved V gene in checked studies; the others have no known cause. Counted in this sample were fewer than 150,000 clones; roughly 80% of them appeared once. Jointly, the top ten make up roughly 3.1% of the sample. Specimen: PBMCs, collected after 24 months of ibrutinib treatment. Receptors originate from a human donor with chronic lymphocytic leukemia.

The V call is TRBV7-2, the J call TRBJ2-2, with TRBD1 matching 10 bases. The CDR3 runs to 16 residues. Germline trimming cut 5 bases from V and 3 bases from J; bases unmatched to any gene: 6. The germline gives CDR1 SGHTA, CDR2 FQGNSA. CDR3 coding DNA: TGTGCCAGCAGCCATGGGACAGGGGCGTACACCGGGGAGCTGTTTTTT. Protein product: CASSHGTGAYTGELFF.

The V gene is TRBV2, the J gene TRBJ1-1, with D perhaps TRBD1 (5 bases). The germline V and J ends were trimmed by 4 bases and 0 bases, with 12 bases remaining between them. The V gene's germline CDR1 is SNHLY and CDR2 FYNNEI. The CDR3 loop spans 15 amino acids. CDR3 sequence (DNA): TGTGCCAGCAGTGCCAGGGTAACCATGAACACTGAAGCTTTCTTT. Its translation is CASSARVTMNTEAFF.

The sample holds a few counts of this clone. This chain connects TRBV7-9 to TRBJ1-1, with D unresolved. The CDR3 covers 14 residues. V gave up 1 base and J gave up 1 base, with 7 bases separating them. The V gene's germline CDR1 is SEHNR and CDR2 FQNEAQ (reference sequence). The CDR3 bases are TGTGCCAGCAGCTTAGTGGCAGAGAACACTGAAGCTTTCTTT. It codes for CASSLVAENTEAFF.

This chain joins TRBV5-4 and TRBJ2-1; D is ambiguous. The CDR3 is 11 residues long. V lost 6 bases and J lost 5, with 6 bases in between. CDR1 and CDR2 from the germline V gene are SGHNT and YYREEE (reference sequence). The CDR3 sequence: CASNDNNEQFF. For the CDR3, the DNA is TGTGCCAGCAATGACAACAATGAGCAGTTCTTC.

The V and J genes are TRBV7-9 and TRBJ1-4; D not certain. The germline CDR1 and CDR2 sequences are SEHNR and FQNEAQ (reference sequence). The germline V and J ends were trimmed by 0 bases and 6 bases, with 14 bases remaining between them. CDR3 length: 16 amino acids. The CDR3 spells CASSLASGGPDEKLFF. CDR3 DNA sequence: TGTGCCAGCAGCTTAGCGTCGGGAGGCCCTGATGAAAAACTGTTTTTT.

The CDR3 loop reads CAINGRDRAVYGYTF. The CDR3 DNA reads TGTGCCATCAATGGACGGGACAGGGCTGTCTATGGCTACACCTTC. V gene TRBV10-3 combines with J gene TRBJ1-2, with TRBD1 identical over 9 bases. The V and J ends lost 7 bases and 4 bases, in that order; junction bases with no gene match: 10. Germline V gene data show CDR1 as ENHRY and CDR2 as SYGVKD. The CDR3 consists of 15 residues.

V gene TRBV5-6 combines with J gene TRBJ1-4, with 9 bases aligning to TRBD1. This CDR3 has 17 amino acids. Germline assignment: CDR1 SGHDT and CDR2 YYEEEE. J lost 1 base, V lost 4 bases, and 8 bases had no gene match. Written as DNA, the CDR3 is TGTGCCAGCAGCGGGGGACAGGGAAGGGGAACTAATGAAAAACTGTTTTTT. This encodes CASSGGQGRGTNEKLFF.

This clone was picked up a small number of times. V usage is TRBV7-2 and J usage is TRBJ1-2; D perhaps matches TRBD1 (5 bases). This CDR3 spans 15 amino acids. The V gene's germline CDR1 is SGHTA and CDR2 FQGNSA. Trimming shortened V by 6 bases and J by 3 bases, and 17 bases separated the two germline ends. CDR3 residues: CASRTSSRDYYGYTF. The CDR3 region has the DNA TGTGCCAGCAGAACCAGCAGCCGGGACTACTATGGCTACACCTTC.

This chain joins TRBV10-3 and TRBJ2-7, with a possible D match to TRBD1 (5 bases). This CDR3 region has 13 residues. V dropped 2 bases and J dropped 5 bases, with 10 bases sitting between them. Germline V CDR1 and CDR2: ENHRY, SYGVKD. As DNA, the CDR3 is TGTGCCATCAGTGAGACAGGTTTGGACGAGCAGTACTTC. This translates into CAISETGLDEQYF.

The rearrangement joins TRBV11-2 to TRBJ1-1; D gene ambiguous. Germline values: CDR1 SGHAT, CDR2 FQNNGV. Trimming removed 4 bases at V and 4 bases at J, with 7 bases between. The CDR3 is 12 residues long. CDR3 in DNA: TGTGCCAGCAGCTGGGTGAGCACTGAAGCTTTCTTT. Residues: CASSWVSTEAFF. Combining the CDR3 with reference TRBV11-2 and TRBJ1-1 gives the whole variable domain EAGVAQSPRYKIIEKRQSVAFWCNPISGHATLYWYQQILGQGPKLLIQFQNNGVVDDSQLPKDRFSAERLKGVDSTLKIQPAKLEDSAVYLCASSWVSTEAFFGQGTRLTVV.

This chain uses TRBV28 with TRBJ1-5, with D perhaps TRBD1 (5 bases). The ends were cut back, 1 base at V and 5 bases at J, with 18 bases in the middle. This CDR3 contains 17 residues. Germline loops: CDR1 MDHEN, CDR2 SYDVKM. The CDR3 DNA reads TGTGCCAGCAGTTTATCCCCTCAGGGAATGGGCTATCAGCCCCAGCATTTT. Its translation: CASSLSPQGMGYQPQHF.

The J gene is TRBJ2-3, the V gene TRBV10-3; 11 bases agree with TRBD1. The V and J ends lost 10 bases and 3 bases, in that order; junction bases with no gene match: 6. From germline, CDR1 is ENHRY and CDR2 SYGVKD. This CDR3 contains 14 residues. As DNA, the CDR3 is TGTGCCACGACGGGGACAGGGGGGACAGATACGCAGTATTTT. Its protein is CATTGTGGTDTQYF.

V usage is TRBV7-9 and J usage is TRBJ2-5, with D unclear. The CDR3 totals 12 residues. CDR1 and CDR2 (germline): SEHNR, FQNEAQ (reference sequence). Trimming took 6 bases from V and 4 from J, leaving 9 bases between them. CDR3 coding DNA: TGTGCCAGCAGGTACTGGGTAGAGACCCAGTACTTC. Its protein product is CASRYWVETQYF.

With respect to this clone: The same CDR3 is also encoded by other DNA sequences in this sample. The V and J genes are TRBV7-2 and TRBJ1-1, with D possibly matching TRBD1 (6 bases). The germline gives CDR1 SGHTA, CDR2 FQGNSA. There are 13 residues in the CDR3. V was cut by 5 bases and J by 1 base, with 8 bases left in between. CDR3 DNA: TGTGCCAGCAGCCAGGGGCGGAACACTGAAGCTTTCTTT. It codes for CASSQGRNTEAFF. The whole variable domain, remainder taken from reference TRBV7-2 and TRBJ1-1, is GAGVSQSPSNKVTEKGKDVELRCDPISGHTALYWYRQSLGQGLEFLIYFQGNSAPDKSGLPSDRFSAERTGGSVSTLTIQRTQQEDSAVYLCASSQGRNTEAFFGQGTRLTVV.

The chain carries TRBV28 and TRBJ1-5; D might be TRBD1 (5 bases). Trimming shortened V by 6 bases and J by 3 bases, and 12 bases separated the two germline ends. This CDR3 has 14 residues. Germline CDR1 reads MDHEN; CDR2 reads SYDVKM. The CDR3 DNA follows: TGTGCCAGCAGCCCGGGACTGATCAATCAGCCCCAGCATTTT. It codes for CASSPGLINQPQHF.

This chain uses TRBV2 with TRBJ1-1, with D unclear. The V end lost 10 bases, the J end lost 1 base, and 13 bases lay between the germline ends. CDR1 SNHLY and CDR2 FYNNEI come from the germline V gene. This CDR3 is 13 amino acids long. The CDR3 loop is CATARTGNTEAFF. The CDR3 region has the DNA TGTGCCACCGCCCGGACGGGGAACACTGAAGCTTTCTTT. The full variable domain, completed using reference TRBV2 and TRBJ1-1, is EPEVTQTPSHQVTQMGQEVILRCVPISNHLYFYWYRQILGQKVEFLVSFYNNEISEKSEIFDDQFSVERPDGSNFTLKIRSTKLEDSAMYFCATARTGNTEAFFGQGTRLTVV.

The J gene is TRBJ2-1, the V gene TRBV4-1, with 9 positions matching TRBD2. This CDR3 region has 19 residues. Germline V gene lookup returns CDR1 MGHRA and CDR2 YSYEKL. V was clipped by 0 bases and J by 2 bases; unmatched bases: 11. CDR3 amino acids: CASSQEPSGSGGAYNEQFF. The CDR3 DNA is TGCGCCAGCAGCCAAGAGCCCAGCGGTAGCGGGGGAGCCTACAATGAGCAGTTCTTC.

The rearrangement joins TRBV27 to TRBJ2-2; D is ambiguous. Germline assignment: CDR1 MNHEY and CDR2 SMNVEV (reference sequence). Trimming cost V 2 bases and J 7 bases, with 17 bases left between them. The length of the CDR3 is 16 residues. CDR3 region: CASSLGIGWTNGELFF. CDR3 coding DNA: TGTGCCAGCAGTTTAGGGATAGGTTGGACGAACGGGGAGCTGTTTTTT.

V is TRBV5-5 and J is TRBJ1-6; 9 bases are a match to TRBD1. The CDR3 totals 15 residues. Trimming took 5 bases from V and 12 from J; bases not matched to a gene: 12. Germline-derived CDR1 and CDR2 are SGHKS and YYEKEE (reference sequence). DNA for the CDR3: TGTGCCAGCAGTCGGGACAGGGACCCATTGGGACCCCTCCACTTT. It yields the protein CASSRDRDPLGPLHF.

The chain combines TRBV9 with TRBJ2-5, with TRBD2 matching 9 bases. J was trimmed by 11 bases and V by 0 bases; bases with no gene match: 11. The length of the CDR3 is 15 residues. CDR1 SGDLS and CDR2 YYNGEE come from the germline V gene. The CDR3 bases are TGTGCCAGCAGCGTAGATAGCGGGGGACGGGGTGCACAGTACTTC. Translating gives CASSVDSGGRGAQYF.

The V and J genes are TRBV13 and TRBJ2-7, with D perhaps given as TRBD1 or TRBD2 (5 bases each). Trimming took 5 bases from V and 3 from J, leaving 14 bases between them. CDR3 length: 14 amino acids. Germline lookup yields CDR1 PRHDT and CDR2 FYEKMQ (reference sequence). The CDR3 sequence: CASSAGASHYEQYF. Here the CDR3 DNA reads TGTGCCAGCAGCGCCGGGGCAAGCCACTACGAGCAGTACTTC.

The chain combines TRBV9 with TRBJ2-5; 7 bases agree with TRBD1. J lost 3 bases, V lost 3 bases, and 5 bases had no gene match. This CDR3 spans 14 amino acids. Germline values: CDR1 SGDLS, CDR2 YYNGEE. This CDR3 is CASSAGTVEETQYF. The CDR3 nucleotides are TGTGCCAGCAGCGCCGGGACAGTCGAAGAGACCCAGTACTTC.